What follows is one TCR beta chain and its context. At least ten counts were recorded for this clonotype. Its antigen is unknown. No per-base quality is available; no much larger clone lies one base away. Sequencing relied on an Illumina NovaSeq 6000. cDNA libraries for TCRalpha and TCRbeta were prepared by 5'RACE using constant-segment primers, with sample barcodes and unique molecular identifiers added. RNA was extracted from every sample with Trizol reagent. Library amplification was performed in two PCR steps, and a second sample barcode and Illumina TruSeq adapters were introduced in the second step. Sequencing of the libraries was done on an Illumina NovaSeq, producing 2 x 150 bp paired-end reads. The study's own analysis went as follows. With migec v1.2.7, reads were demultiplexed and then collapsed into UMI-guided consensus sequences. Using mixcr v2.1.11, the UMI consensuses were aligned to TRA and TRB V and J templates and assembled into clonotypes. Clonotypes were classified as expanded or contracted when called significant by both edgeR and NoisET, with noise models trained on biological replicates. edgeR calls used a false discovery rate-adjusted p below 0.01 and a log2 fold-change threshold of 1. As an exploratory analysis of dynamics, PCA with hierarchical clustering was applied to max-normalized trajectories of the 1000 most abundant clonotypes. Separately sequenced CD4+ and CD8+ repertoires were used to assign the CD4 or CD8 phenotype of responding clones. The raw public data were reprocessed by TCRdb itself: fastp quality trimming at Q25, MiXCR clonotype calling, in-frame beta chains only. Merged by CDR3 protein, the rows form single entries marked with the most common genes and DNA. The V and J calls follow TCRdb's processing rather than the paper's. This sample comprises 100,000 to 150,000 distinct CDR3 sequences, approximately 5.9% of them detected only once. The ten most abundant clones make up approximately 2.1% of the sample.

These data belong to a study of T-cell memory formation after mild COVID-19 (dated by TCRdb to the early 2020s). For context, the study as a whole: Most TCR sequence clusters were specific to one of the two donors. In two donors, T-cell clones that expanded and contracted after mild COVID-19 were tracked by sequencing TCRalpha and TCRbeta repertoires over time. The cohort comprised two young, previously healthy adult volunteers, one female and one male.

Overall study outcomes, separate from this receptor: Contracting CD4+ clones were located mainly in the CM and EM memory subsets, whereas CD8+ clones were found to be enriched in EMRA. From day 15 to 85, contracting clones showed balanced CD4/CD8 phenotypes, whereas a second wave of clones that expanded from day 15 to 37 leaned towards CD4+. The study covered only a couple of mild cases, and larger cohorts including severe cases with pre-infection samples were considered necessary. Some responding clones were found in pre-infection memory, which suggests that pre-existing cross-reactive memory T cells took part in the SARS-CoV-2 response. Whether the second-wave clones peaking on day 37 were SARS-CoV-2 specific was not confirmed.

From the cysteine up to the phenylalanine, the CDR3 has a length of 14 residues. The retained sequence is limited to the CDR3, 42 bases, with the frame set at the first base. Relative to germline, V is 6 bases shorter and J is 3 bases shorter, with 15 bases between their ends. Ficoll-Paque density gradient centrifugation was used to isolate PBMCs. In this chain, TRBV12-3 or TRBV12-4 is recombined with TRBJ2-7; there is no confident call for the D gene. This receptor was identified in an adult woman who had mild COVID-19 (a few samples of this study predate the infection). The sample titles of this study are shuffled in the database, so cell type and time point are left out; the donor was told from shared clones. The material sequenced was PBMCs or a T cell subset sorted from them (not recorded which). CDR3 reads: CASSRGPTHYEQYF. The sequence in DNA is TGTGCCAGCAGCCGTGGCCCGACCCACTACGAGCAGTACTTC.